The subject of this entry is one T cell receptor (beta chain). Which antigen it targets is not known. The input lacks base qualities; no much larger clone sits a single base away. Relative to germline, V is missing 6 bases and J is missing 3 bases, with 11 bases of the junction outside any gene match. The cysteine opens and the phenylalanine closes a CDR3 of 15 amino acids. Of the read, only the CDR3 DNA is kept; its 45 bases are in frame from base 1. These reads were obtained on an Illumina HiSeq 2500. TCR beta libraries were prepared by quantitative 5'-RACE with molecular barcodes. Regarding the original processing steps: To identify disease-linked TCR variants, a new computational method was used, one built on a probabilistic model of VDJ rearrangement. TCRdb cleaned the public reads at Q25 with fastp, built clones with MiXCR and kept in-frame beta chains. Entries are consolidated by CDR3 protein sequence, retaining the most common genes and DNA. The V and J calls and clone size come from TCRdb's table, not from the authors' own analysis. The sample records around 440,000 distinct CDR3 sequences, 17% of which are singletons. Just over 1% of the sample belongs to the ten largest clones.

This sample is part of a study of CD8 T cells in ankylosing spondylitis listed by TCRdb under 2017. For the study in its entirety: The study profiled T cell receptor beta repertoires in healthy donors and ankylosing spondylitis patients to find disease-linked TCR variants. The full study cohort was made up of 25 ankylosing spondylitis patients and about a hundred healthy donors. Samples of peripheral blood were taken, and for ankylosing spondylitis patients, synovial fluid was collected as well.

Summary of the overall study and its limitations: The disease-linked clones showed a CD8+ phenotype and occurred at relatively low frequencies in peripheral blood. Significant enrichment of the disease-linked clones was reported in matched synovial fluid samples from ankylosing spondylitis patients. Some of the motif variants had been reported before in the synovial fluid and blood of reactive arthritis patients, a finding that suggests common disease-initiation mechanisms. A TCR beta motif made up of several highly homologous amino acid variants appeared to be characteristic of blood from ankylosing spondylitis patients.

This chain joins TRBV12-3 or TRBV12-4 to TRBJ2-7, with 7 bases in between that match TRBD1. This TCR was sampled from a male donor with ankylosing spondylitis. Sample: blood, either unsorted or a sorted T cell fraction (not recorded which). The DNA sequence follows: TGTGCCAGCAGGGGGTCGACAGGGCCTGTCTACGAGCAGTACTTC. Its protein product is CASRGSTGPVYEQYF.